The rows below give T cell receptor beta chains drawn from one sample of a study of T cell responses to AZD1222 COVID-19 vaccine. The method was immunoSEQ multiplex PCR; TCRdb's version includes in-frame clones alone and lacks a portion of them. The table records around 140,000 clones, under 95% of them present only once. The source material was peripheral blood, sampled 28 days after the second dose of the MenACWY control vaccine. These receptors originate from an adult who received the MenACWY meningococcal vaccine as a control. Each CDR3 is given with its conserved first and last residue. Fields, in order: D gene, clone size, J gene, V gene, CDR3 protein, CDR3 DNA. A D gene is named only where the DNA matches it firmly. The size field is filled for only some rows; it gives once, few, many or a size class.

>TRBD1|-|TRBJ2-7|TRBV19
CASSQQGPSYEQYF
TGTGCCAGTAGTCAACAGGGGCCGTCCTACGAGCAGTACTTC
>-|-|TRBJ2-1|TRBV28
CASSSAEYNEQFF
TGTGCCAGCAGTTCAGCGGAATACAATGAGCAGTTCTTC
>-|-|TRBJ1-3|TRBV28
CASSTWLSGNTIYF
TGTGCCAGCAGTACTTGGTTGTCTGGAAACACCATATATTTT
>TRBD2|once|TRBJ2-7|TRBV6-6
CASRDIAGGPGEQYF
TGTGCCAGCAGGGACATAGCGGGGGGGCCGGGGGAGCAGTACTTC
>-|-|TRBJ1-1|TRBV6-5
CASIRLRQGPTEAFF
TGTGCCAGCATCCGACTTCGGCAGGGGCCCACTGAAGCTTTCTTT
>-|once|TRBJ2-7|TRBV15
CATSFAPSYEQYF
TGTGCCACCAGCTTCGCCCCCTCCTACGAGCAGTACTTC
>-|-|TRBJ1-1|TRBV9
CASSVGSAHTEAFF
TGTGCCAGCAGCGTAGGGTCGGCACACACTGAAGCTTTCTTT
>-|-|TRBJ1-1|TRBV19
CASSPGRMGTEAFF
TGTGCCAGTAGTCCCGGACGGATGGGCACTGAAGCTTTCTTT
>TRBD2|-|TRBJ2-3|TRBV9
CASSPPTSGGPDTQYF
TGTGCCAGCAGCCCCCCAACTAGCGGGGGACCAGATACGCAGTATTTT
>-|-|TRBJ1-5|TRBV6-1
CASSEGWAALSQPQHF
TGTGCCAGCAGTGAAGGGTGGGCAGCTCTAAGTCAGCCCCAGCATTTT
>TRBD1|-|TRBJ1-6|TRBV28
CASRNSGGTYNSPLHF
TGTGCCAGCAGGAATTCAGGGGGGACCTATAATTCACCCCTCCACTTT
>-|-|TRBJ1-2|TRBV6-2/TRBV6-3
CASSYVSGSSGYTF
TGTGCCAGCAGTTATGTCTCCGGGTCGTCTGGCTACACCTTC
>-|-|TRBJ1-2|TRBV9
CASSVLGAANYGYTF
TGTGCCAGCAGCGTATTGGGGGCAGCTAACTATGGCTACACCTTC
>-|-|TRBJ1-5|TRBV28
CASRASNQPQHF
TGTGCCAGCAGAGCTAGCAATCAGCCCCAGCATTTT
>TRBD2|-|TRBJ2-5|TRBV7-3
CASSPGGRRTQYF
TGTGCCAGCAGCCCCGGCGGGAGACGGACCCAGTACTTC
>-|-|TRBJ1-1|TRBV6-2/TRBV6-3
CASSLGTVGTEAFF
TGTGCCAGCAGTTTAGGGACCGTCGGGACTGAAGCTTTCTTT
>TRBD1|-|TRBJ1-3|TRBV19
CATLPDRIGNTIYF
TGTGCCACCCTACCGGACAGGATAGGAAACACCATATATTTT
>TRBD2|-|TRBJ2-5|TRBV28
CASSSPSGGASETQYF
TGTGCCAGCAGTAGCCCATCCGGGGGGGCCAGCGAGACCCAGTACTTC
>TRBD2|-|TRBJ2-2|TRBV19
CASSSPAGLAFGELFF
TGTGCCAGTAGTAGCCCCGCGGGACTAGCTTTCGGGGAGCTGTTTTTT
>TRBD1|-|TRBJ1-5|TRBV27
CASSSLGGQGNQPQHF
TGTGCCAGCAGTTCATTAGGGGGACAGGGCAATCAGCCCCAGCATTTT
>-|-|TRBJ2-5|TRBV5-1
CASSPVGGTETQYF
TGCGCCAGCAGCCCTGTGGGGGGTACGGAGACCCAGTACTTC
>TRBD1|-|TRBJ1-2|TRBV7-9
CASSQRPGTGDGYTF
TGTGCCAGCAGTCAACGTCCCGGGACAGGGGATGGCTACACCTTC
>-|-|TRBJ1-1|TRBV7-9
CASSLGVGVGTEAFF
TGTGCCAGCAGCTTAGGGGTAGGGGTGGGCACTGAAGCTTTCTTT
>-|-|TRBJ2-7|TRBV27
CASSPRDGSYEQYF
TGTGCCAGCAGCCCCCGGGACGGCTCCTACGAGCAGTACTTC